These 4 T cell receptor beta chains share one sample of origin, sequenced in a study of response to subunit inactivated influenza vaccine. Each CDR3 protein gets one entry after TCRdb re-called the RT-PCR reads with MiXCR. This table has about 570,000 distinct CDR3 sequences, approximately 10% appearing once. These data also featured in a second study, about T cells expressing NK-cell markers. That work states: As the method of synthesis, 5'RACE template switching with UMIs yielded TCR beta cDNA.

The source material was PBMCs from blood, sampled on the day of vaccination. The receptor set was obtained from a middle-aged man who received an inactivated influenza vaccine.

This clonotype was recorded at least ten times. This rearrangement joins TRBV18 to TRBJ2-3; 13 nucleotides line up with TRBD2. Trimming removed 3 bases from V and 2 bases from J; junction bases left unmatched: 5. There are 17 residues in the CDR3. The V gene's germline CDR1 is KGHSH and CDR2 LQKENI. CDR3 sequence: CASSPGLAGVITDTQYF. The CDR3 DNA is TGTGCCAGCTCACCCGGACTAGCGGGAGTCATCACAGATACGCAGTATTTT.

The chain is built from TRBV12-3 or TRBV12-4 and TRBJ2-1; TRBD2 aligns across 7 bases. The CDR3 is 12 amino acids. Germline trimming cut 6 bases from V and 14 bases from J; bases unmatched to any gene: 10. The CDR3 sequence: CASSPRGDHKFF. DNA for the CDR3: TGTGCCAGCAGCCCCCGGGGGGACCACAAGTTCTTC.

This clonotype was seen more than once but under ten times. The chain joins TRBV3-1 to TRBJ2-1; D may correspond to TRBD1 or TRBD2 (5 bases each). The germline CDR1 and CDR2 sequences are LGHDT and YNNKEL (reference sequence). The CDR3 length is 15 residues. The germline V and J ends were trimmed by 1 base and 2 bases, with 9 bases remaining between them. In DNA, the CDR3 is TGTGCCAGCAGCCAAGGGGTGGGGGCCTACAATGAGCAGTTCTTC. Protein sequence: CASSQGVGAYNEQFF.

This clonotype occurred a few times. The rearrangement uses TRBV28 and TRBJ2-1, with TRBD2 matching over 13 bases. Germline CDR1 is MDHEN and CDR2 is SYDVKM. V lost 6 bases and J lost 8; bases outside the gene matches: 10. The CDR3 consists of 16 residues. The CDR3: CASSPTSGRIRYEQFF. The CDR3 region has the DNA TGTGCCAGCAGCCCGACTAGCGGGAGGATCAGGTATGAGCAGTTCTTC.